This TCR beta chain was captured in a study of blood T cell repertoires in COVID-19. Study in general: T cells, B-cell-depleted T cells, or PBMCs supplied cDNA or gDNA.

V dropped 3 bases and J dropped 2 bases, with 14 bases sitting between them. The CDR3 contains 16 residues. Germline V gene lookup returns CDR1 LGHDT and CDR2 YNNKEL (reference sequence). Individuals drawn from under 30 US areas were about 18 to 90 years old. Original data processing: Amplification with reference gene primers provided the estimates of nucleated cell counts. The repertoire was sequenced with immunoSEQ multiplex PCR; TCRdb's copy has only in-frame clones and lacks some. That table supplies the V and J calls and clone size; D and trimming were determined from the DNA. The table has 250,000 to 300,000 clones, 80% to 90% seen once; the top ten hold 4.1%.

Sequenced: PBMCs or T cells enriched from blood (not recorded which). The chain links TRBV3-1 (or the pseudogene TRBV3-2) to TRBJ1-5; no firm D call. The TCR originated in a man aged 30 to 39 with acute COVID-19. CDR3 DNA sequence: TGTGCCAGCAGCCACTCTGGGTCGGGAGGCAATCAGCCCCAGCATTTT. Translation gives CASSHSGSGGNQPQHF.